A single T cell receptor (beta chain) is shown here with its context. TCRdb's table, derived via immunoSEQ multiplex PCR, lists solely in-frame clones and lacks some. The profile covers roughly 72,000 clones, with 88% appearing a single time and over 8% taken by the ten largest. This entry belongs to a study of T cell responses to AZD1222 COVID-19 vaccine. Germline V lookup: CDR1 LGHNA, CDR2 YSLEER. V gave up 2 bases and J gave up 7 bases; unmatched junction bases: 10. This CDR3 contains 17 residues. The receptor's source is an adult who received the MenACWY meningococcal vaccine as a control. The starting material was peripheral blood, obtained 28 days after the second dose of the MenACWY control vaccine. The chain employs TRBV4-3 and TRBJ1-4, with 10 bases lining up with TRBD1. In DNA, the CDR3 is TGCGCCAGCAGCCAAATGCCTCGGAGGACAGGGGGTGAAAAACTGTTTTTT. This encodes CASSQMPRRTGGEKLFF.